The next 22 T cell receptor beta chains were all read from a single sample in a study of T cell repertoires in cytomegalovirus infection. TCRdb re-called the reads with MiXCR, one entry per CDR3 protein. The data show roughly 80,000 distinct CDR3 sequences, roughly a quarter seen once. Which antigens these TCRs recognize remains unknown. Material: CD8+ T cells from cultured PBMCs, obtained from culture after CMV antigen stimulation. Receptors originate from a human donor in good health (CMV status not recorded). Some clones in this sample may be carry-over from other donors' samples.

This clonotype has only a few counts. This rearrangement joins TRBV6-6 to TRBJ1-2; D is uncertain. Trimming shortened V by 2 bases and J by 7 bases, and 17 bases separated the two germline ends. Per the germline V gene, CDR1 is MNHNY and CDR2 is SVGAGI (reference sequence). The CDR3 covers 15 residues. Written as DNA, the CDR3 is TGTGCCAGCAGTTACAATGTCCAAGGGTTGTTTGGCTACACCTTC. This translates into CASSYNVQGLFGYTF.

This clonotype occurred many times. The CDR3 DNA reads TGTGCCAGCAGCTCGACAGGGGTCGACACCGGGGAGCTGTTTTTT. Protein product: CASSSTGVDTGELFF. The V and J genes are TRBV7-8 and TRBJ2-2, with 8 bases lining up with TRBD1. Germline lookup yields CDR1 SGHVS and CDR2 FQNEAQ. Losses at the gene ends were 4 bases for V and 3 bases for J; bases not matched to a gene: 4. The CDR3 sequence is 15 residues long.

In nucleotides, the CDR3 is TGTGCCAGCAGCTTAACCGGCAGGACAGATACGCAGTATTTT. This translates into CASSLTGRTDTQYF. This sequence joins TRBV9 and TRBJ2-3; D not certain. This CDR3 is 14 amino acids long. The germline V gene has CDR1 SGDLS and CDR2 YYNGEE. The V end lost 4 bases, the J end lost 3 bases, and 12 bases lay between the germline ends.

The chain couples TRBV3-1 to TRBJ1-1; D uncertain. The CDR3 is 16 residues long. In germline, CDR1 is LGHDT, CDR2 YNNKEL (reference sequence). The germline V and J ends were trimmed by 4 bases and 1 base, with 16 bases remaining between them. In DNA form, the CDR3 reads TGTGCCAGCAGCCCCTCTCAGCGCTGGGGGAACACTGAAGCTTTCTTT. Translated, it gives CASSPSQRWGNTEAFF.

This clonotype was found many times. The V gene is TRBV6-2 or TRBV6-3, the J gene TRBJ2-6; TRBD1 matches at 8 bases. V lost 7 bases, J lost 7 bases, and 15 bases stayed unmatched. The CDR3 covers 17 residues. The V gene's germline CDR1 is MNHEY and CDR2 SVGEGT. The DNA of the CDR3 is TGTGCCAGCATCGCCAGGGGGCGACCCCGCGGAGCCAACGTCCTGACTTTC. Protein product: CASIARGRPRGANVLTF.

A few counts support this clonotype. This chain links TRBV15 with TRBJ1-1; D ambiguous. CDR3 length equals 15 residues. V shed 4 bases and J shed 0 bases, with 12 bases lying between them. CDR1 LNHNV and CDR2 YYDKDF come from the germline V gene (reference sequence). Written as DNA, the CDR3 is TGTGCCACCAGCACCCTAACTAGCGTGAACACTGAAGCTTTCTTT. Its protein is CATSTLTSVNTEAFF. The variable domain in full, completed from reference TRBV15 and TRBJ1-1, reads DAMVIQNPRYQVTQFGKPVTLSCSQTLNHNVMYWYQQKSSQAPKLLFHYYDKDFNNEADTPDNFQSRRPNTSFCFLDIRSPGLGDTAMYLCATSTLTSVNTEAFFGQGTRLTVV.

This clonotype showed up many times. The chain links TRBV7-2 to TRBJ1-5; D is perhaps TRBD1 (5 bases). The CDR3 runs 15 residues. Germline CDR1 reads SGHTA; CDR2 reads FQGNSA. Trimming took off 5 bases at V and 0 bases at J, with 11 bases between the two ends. The CDR3 loop is CASSPTVDSNQPQHF. CDR3 nucleotides: TGTGCCAGCAGCCCGACAGTTGATAGCAATCAGCCCCAGCATTTT.

This clonotype has just a few counts. The J gene is TRBJ2-3, the V gene TRBV6-1, with unresolved D. The germline V gene encodes CDR1 MNHNS and CDR2 SASEGT. V lost 6 bases, J lost 3 bases, and 10 bases lay in between. The CDR3 has 13 residues. CDR3 amino acids: CASSLSGTDTQYF. The CDR3 bases are TGTGCCAGCAGCTTATCCGGGACAGATACGCAGTATTTT.

A word on this clonotype: This may arise from a read error, as a much more abundant clone is one base away. The gene calls are TRBV7-9 and TRBJ2-7; D unclear. The CDR3 runs to 16 residues. Trimming took off 4 bases at V and 7 bases at J, with 23 bases between the two ends. Germline V gene sequence: CDR1 SEHNR, CDR2 FQNEAQ (reference sequence). CDR3 in DNA: TGTGCCAGCAGCTCCACCGGCGAGGCAGAAAGAGGAGAGCAGTACTTC. This encodes CASSSTGEAERGEQYF.

The rearrangement links TRBV12-3 or TRBV12-4 to TRBJ1-2; tentatively, D is TRBD1 (5 bases). This CDR3 is built from 15 residues. V lost 2 bases to trimming and J lost 8 bases, with 18 bases between them. CDR3 sequence (DNA): TGTGCCAGCAGTTTAAATCAGGGAGGGGTAGGCGGCTACACCTTC. This codes for CASSLNQGGVGGYTF.

The chain joins TRBV19 to TRBJ2-1; D call uncertain. CDR3 length equals 12 residues. The germline V gene encodes CDR1 LNHDA and CDR2 SQIVND (reference sequence). V lost 1 base to trimming and J lost 7 bases, with 5 bases between them. In DNA, the CDR3 is TGTGCCAGTAGTATAGGTCTAAATGAGCAGTTCTTC. Translating it yields CASSIGLNEQFF. The entire variable domain, with the rest obtained from reference TRBV19 and TRBJ2-1, is as follows: DGGITQSPKYLFRKEGQNVTLSCEQNLNHDAMYWYRQDPGQGLRLIYYSQIVNDFQKGDIAEGYSVSREKKESFPLTVTSAQKNPTAFYLCASSIGLNEQFFGPGTRLTVL.

This clonotype was detected only a few times. The chain employs TRBV20-1 and TRBJ2-3; 10 bases fit TRBD1. Germline V gene lookup returns CDR1 DFQATT and CDR2 SNEGSKA (reference sequence). The CDR3 is 16 residues long. Losses at the gene ends were 2 bases for V and 3 bases for J; bases not matched to a gene: 8. CDR3 sequence (DNA): TGCAGTGCTAGACGTATCGACAGGGGGCGGACAGATACGCAGTATTTT. Protein product: CSARRIDRGRTDTQYF.

This clonotype was observed at least ten times. This chain uses TRBV23-1 with TRBJ2-1; TRBD2 matches at 11 bases. TRBV23-1 is sorted into the ORF group, with uncertain function. CDR3 length equals 20 residues. Trimming at V came to 0 bases and at J to 0 bases, leaving 10 bases not matched to a gene. Here the CDR3 reads CASSQSTSGGHNSSYNEQFF. The CDR3 DNA is TGCGCCAGCAGTCAATCCACTAGCGGGGGCCATAACAGCTCCTACAATGAGCAGTTCTTC.

This clonotype was observed a few times. CDR3 sequence: CASSQILAGEGGELFF. CDR3 coding DNA: TGCGCCAGCAGCCAGATACTAGCGGGAGAGGGCGGGGAGCTGTTTTTT. The chain links TRBV4-3 to TRBJ2-2, with 11 bases lining up with TRBD2. Germline V gives CDR1 LGHNA, CDR2 YSLEER. V lost 3 bases to trimming and J lost 7 bases; unmatched junction nucleotides: 7. The CDR3 contains 16 residues.

This chain uses TRBV28 with TRBJ2-7, with 7 nucleotides matching TRBD2. The ends lost 5 bases at V and 3 bases at J; junction bases unmatched: 13. This CDR3 comprises 16 residues. Per germline, CDR1 MDHEN and CDR2 SYDVKM. DNA for the CDR3: TGTGCCAGCAGTCAAAGCGGGGTGGGGTTGGGCTACGAGCAGTACTTC. Protein product: CASSQSGVGLGYEQYF.

At least ten counts were recorded for this clonotype. The chain carries TRBV7-2 and TRBJ2-3; no reliable D call. From germline, CDR1 is SGHTA and CDR2 FQGNSA. CDR3 length: 13 residues. V gave up 10 bases and J gave up 5 bases, with 16 bases separating them. The CDR3 DNA follows: TGTGCCACTTCACTTGGCCGCGGAGATACGCAGTATTTT. This encodes CATSLGRGDTQYF.

On this clonotype: A much larger clone differs from this one at a single base, so this may be a read error. The chain combines TRBV15 with TRBJ2-1; TRBD2 aligns across 11 bases. Germline values: CDR1 LNHNV, CDR2 YYDKDF (reference sequence). This CDR3 spans 17 amino acids. The CDR3 here is CASSRDSGRAPGYEQFF. DNA of the CDR3: TGTGCCTCCAGCAGAGATAGCGGGAGGGCCCCAGGATATGAGCAGTTCTTC.

This clonotype was seen ten or more times. The CDR3 DNA sequence: TGTGCCAGCAGCACCGCGACAAACAATGAGCAGTTCTTC. Protein: CASSTATNNEQFF. The J gene is TRBJ2-1, the V gene TRBV7-6, with unresolved D. V lost 5 bases to trimming and J lost 5 bases, with 10 bases between them. Germline loops: CDR1 SGHVS, CDR2 FNYEAQ. The CDR3 totals 13 residues.

This clonotype was detected ten times or more. V is TRBV4-1 and J is TRBJ2-1; 12 nucleotides match TRBD2. The CDR3 sequence is 15 residues long. Germline loops: CDR1 MGHRA, CDR2 YSYEKL. After removal of 1 base from V and 5 bases from J, the junction contained 0 bases not matched to a gene. In DNA, the CDR3 is TGCGCCAGCAGCCAAGGGACTAGCGGGAACAATGAGCAGTTCTTC. Amino acids: CASSQGTSGNNEQFF.

In nucleotides, the CDR3 is TGTGCCAGCAGCCTTAATAGGGACAGGGCAAGCAATCAGCCCCAGCATTTT. It encodes CASSLNRDRASNQPQHF. The gene calls are TRBV6-2 or TRBV6-3 and TRBJ1-5, with 9 bases lining up with TRBD1. Trimming took 6 bases from V and 1 from J; bases not matched to a gene: 10. The CDR3 covers 17 residues. Germline values: CDR1 MNHEY, CDR2 SVGEGT.

This clonotype showed up just a few times. This chain joins TRBV6-5 and TRBJ2-6; TRBD1 might be the D (5 bases). Trimming cost V 8 bases and J 2 bases, with 7 bases left between them. The V gene's germline CDR1 is MNHEY and CDR2 SVGAGI. CDR3 length equals 13 residues. The CDR3 sequence: CASLTAGANVLTF. CDR3 nucleotides: TGTGCCAGCCTGACAGCTGGGGCCAACGTCCTGACTTTC.

This clonotype has more than one count but fewer than ten. The chain combines TRBV27 with TRBJ1-1; D unclear. Germline loops: CDR1 MNHEY, CDR2 SMNVEV (reference sequence). This CDR3 is built from 15 residues. The germline V and J ends were trimmed by 0 bases and 4 bases, with 12 bases remaining between them. Here the CDR3 reads CASSLSASSGTEAFF. CDR3 in DNA: TGTGCCAGCAGTTTATCGGCAAGCAGTGGCACTGAAGCTTTCTTT.